This T cell receptor beta chain emerged from a study of resident and recirculating memory T cells in vitiligo. Study summary: Epidermis came from shave biopsies of lesional and nonlesional sites, plus PBMCs.

Patients had received no treatment within the previous three months. The CDR3 covers 13 residues. V was pared by 5 bases and J by 2 bases, with 3 bases of the junction left unmatched. Germline lookup yields CDR1 SGHDT and CDR2 YYEEEE. Only in-frame clones appear in the TCRdb table, and some are missing; sequencing was by immunoSEQ multiplex PCR. The table includes around 70,000 clones, approximately 90% detected once. As concerns this clone: The antigen is unknown.

Study results and limitations: Vitiligo lesions lacked a unique dominant clone, and clonality varied.

This chain links TRBV5-6 with TRBJ2-5; 7 bases align to TRBD1. The receptor's source is a male donor with vitiligo. The sequenced sample was blood. CDR3 region: CASSRDRQETQYF. The CDR3 region has the DNA TGTGCCAGCAGTAGGGACAGACAAGAGACCCAGTACTTC.